This entry is about one TCR beta chain. The data were taken from a study of blood T cells in healthy people across ages. Primed by a sample-barcoded 5' primer and a J-beta primer mix, a second PCR proceeded for 7 to 11 cycles. Each cDNA molecule carried a tag from a template-switch adaptor that contained 12 random nucleotides. TCRdb fed the 5' RACE reads into MiXCR, producing one record per CDR3 protein. The sample lists approximately 360,000 distinct CDR3 sequences, roughly half occurring once. The CDR3 loop spans 15 amino acids. The junction had 4 bases not matched to a gene; V was cut back by 3 bases and J by 5 bases. Germline V gene lookup returns CDR1 LGHDT and CDR2 YNNKEL (reference sequence).

The genes are TRBV3-1 and TRBJ1-1, with 12 bases that match TRBD1. This clonotype was sampled from a man aged 55-75 years in good health. Sequenced: blood. CDR3 DNA: TGTGCCAGCAGCCAGGGACAGGGGGCTGCAACTGAAGCTTTCTTT. It specifies CASSQGQGAATEAFF.